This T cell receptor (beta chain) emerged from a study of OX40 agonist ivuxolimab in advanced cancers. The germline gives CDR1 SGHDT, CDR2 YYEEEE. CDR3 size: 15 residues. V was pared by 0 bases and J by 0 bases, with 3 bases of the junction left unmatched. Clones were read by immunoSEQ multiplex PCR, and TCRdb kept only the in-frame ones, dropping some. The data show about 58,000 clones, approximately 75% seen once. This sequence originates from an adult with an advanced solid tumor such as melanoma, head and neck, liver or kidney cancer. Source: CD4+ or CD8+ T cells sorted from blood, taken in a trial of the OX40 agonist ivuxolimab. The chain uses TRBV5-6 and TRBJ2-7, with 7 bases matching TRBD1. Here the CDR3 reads CASSLATGHSYEQYF. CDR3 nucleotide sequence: TGTGCCAGCAGCTTGGCGACAGGGCACTCCTACGAGCAGTACTTC.